This record covers a single TCR beta chain. It was during active infection that Seattle patients were enrolled and then longitudinally followed. This entry belongs to a study of blood T cell repertoires in COVID-19. Study-wide background: Spain, Italy and the United States supplied samples that represented acute and convalescent COVID-19. PBMCs, B-cell-depleted T cells, or T cells provided the cDNA or gDNA that made up the material.

The germline gives CDR1 LNHDA, CDR2 SQIVND (reference sequence). J lost 6 bases, V lost 9 bases, and 11 bases had no gene match. The CDR3 covers 15 residues. As processed by the authors: The authors estimated nucleated cell counts from reference gene primer amplification. Generated by immunoSEQ multiplex PCR, the TCRdb table keeps only in-frame clones and is missing some. D and trimming come from the DNA, and the V and J calls and clone size come from that table. The sample consists of about 130,000 clones, 75% to 90% of them appearing once. This chain uses TRBV19 with TRBJ1-6; 7 nucleotides agree with TRBD1. This TCR was sampled from a man aged 55 to 69 with COVID-19, enrolled during active disease. The sample taken for sequencing was peripheral blood. The chain's CDR3 is CASSDGRGLNSPLHF. CDR3 DNA: TGTGCCAGCTCGGACGGGAGGGGGCTTAATTCACCCCTCCACTTT.